Included here is one TCR beta chain sequence, with context. The data originate from a study of low-dose radiotherapy and immunotherapy resistance in tumors. V was shortened by 6 bases and J by 4 bases, with 14 bases between the two germline ends. This CDR3 has 14 amino acids. The germline V gene encodes CDR1 SNHLY and CDR2 FYNNEI. TRAV and TRBV primers primed cDNA for both TCRalpha and TCRbeta. With a constant-region primer and a V-primer adapter, TCRs were subjected to 20 PCR cycles of amplification. Each CDR3 protein is one row after TCRdb ran MiXCR on the reads. The sample has 13,000 to 15,000 distinct CDR3 sequences; roughly half are singletons.

The chain combines TRBV2 with TRBJ2-3, with D possibly matching TRBD1 (5 bases). The TCR comes from a human donor with advanced metastatic prostate, ovarian, gallbladder or colorectal cancer (not recorded which). This table probably holds off-target reads from a library built for another chain. This CDR3 is CASRTQGFADTQYF. The DNA of the CDR3 is TGTGCCAGCAGAACCCAGGGTTTTGCAGATACGCAGTATTTT.